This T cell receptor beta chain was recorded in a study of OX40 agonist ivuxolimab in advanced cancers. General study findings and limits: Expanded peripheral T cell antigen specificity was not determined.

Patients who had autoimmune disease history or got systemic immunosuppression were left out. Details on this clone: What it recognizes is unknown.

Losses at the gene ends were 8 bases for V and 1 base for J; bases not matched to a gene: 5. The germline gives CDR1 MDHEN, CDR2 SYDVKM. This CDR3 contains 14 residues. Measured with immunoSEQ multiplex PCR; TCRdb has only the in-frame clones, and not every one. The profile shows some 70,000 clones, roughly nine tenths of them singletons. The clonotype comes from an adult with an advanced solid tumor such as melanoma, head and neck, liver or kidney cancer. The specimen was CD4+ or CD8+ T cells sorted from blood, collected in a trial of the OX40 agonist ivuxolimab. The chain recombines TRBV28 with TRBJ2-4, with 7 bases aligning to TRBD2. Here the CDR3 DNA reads TGTGCCAGCCTTGCCGGGAGGGCCAAAAACATTCAGTACTTC. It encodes CASLAGRAKNIQYF.